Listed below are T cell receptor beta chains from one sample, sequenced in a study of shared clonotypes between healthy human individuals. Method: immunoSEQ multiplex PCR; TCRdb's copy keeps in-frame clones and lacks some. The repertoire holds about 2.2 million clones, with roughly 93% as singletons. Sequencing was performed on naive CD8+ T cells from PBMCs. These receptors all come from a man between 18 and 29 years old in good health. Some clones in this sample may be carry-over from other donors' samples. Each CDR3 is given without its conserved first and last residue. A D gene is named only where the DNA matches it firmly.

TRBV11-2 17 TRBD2 ASSLVASGSAPQLDEQF
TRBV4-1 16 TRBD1 ASSQDSLTGTGNEKLF
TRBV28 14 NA ASRPLRDKDNEKLF
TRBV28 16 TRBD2 ASSLLASGSSVTGELF
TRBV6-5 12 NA ASSGKRDNYGYT
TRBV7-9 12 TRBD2 ASSSLSGPYEQY
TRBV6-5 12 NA ASSSDGSSYEQY
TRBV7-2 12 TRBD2 ASSFRTRDYEQY
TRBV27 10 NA ASNLSRNEQF
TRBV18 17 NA ASSPSRGLAKNGQETQY
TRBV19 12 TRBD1 ASSKTGGQETQY
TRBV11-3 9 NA ASSLGNQQY